The subject of this entry is one TCR beta chain. Germline CDR1 and CDR2: SGDLS and YYNGEE. V dropped 6 bases and J dropped 4; count of bases not matched to a gene: 8. The length of the CDR3 is 15 residues. The data derive from a study of shared clonotypes between healthy human individuals. Sorted subsets were amplified in replicate PCRs using approximately 0.2 ug DNA, roughly 30,000 T cell genomes. Sequencing was performed with immunoSEQ multiplex PCR; in TCRdb, only in-frame clones are kept and a portion is missing. Here the sample spans 190,000 or so clones, approximately 61% being singletons. Donors comprised healthy HIV-negative adults lacking recent acute infections or vaccinations. From CD4+ cells came CD45RA+ naive and CD45RA-negative memory subsets.

Sequencing was carried out using memory CD4+ T cells sorted from blood. Noted subset: CD45RA-negative fraction. The genes are TRBV9 and TRBJ2-5, with TRBD2 matching 11 bases. The receptor was isolated from a man between 25 and 39 years old in good health. CDR3 nucleotide sequence: TGTGCCAGCAATCCGGCGGGACTAGCGGTAGAGACCCAGTACTTC. Amino acid sequence: CASNPAGLAVETQYF.